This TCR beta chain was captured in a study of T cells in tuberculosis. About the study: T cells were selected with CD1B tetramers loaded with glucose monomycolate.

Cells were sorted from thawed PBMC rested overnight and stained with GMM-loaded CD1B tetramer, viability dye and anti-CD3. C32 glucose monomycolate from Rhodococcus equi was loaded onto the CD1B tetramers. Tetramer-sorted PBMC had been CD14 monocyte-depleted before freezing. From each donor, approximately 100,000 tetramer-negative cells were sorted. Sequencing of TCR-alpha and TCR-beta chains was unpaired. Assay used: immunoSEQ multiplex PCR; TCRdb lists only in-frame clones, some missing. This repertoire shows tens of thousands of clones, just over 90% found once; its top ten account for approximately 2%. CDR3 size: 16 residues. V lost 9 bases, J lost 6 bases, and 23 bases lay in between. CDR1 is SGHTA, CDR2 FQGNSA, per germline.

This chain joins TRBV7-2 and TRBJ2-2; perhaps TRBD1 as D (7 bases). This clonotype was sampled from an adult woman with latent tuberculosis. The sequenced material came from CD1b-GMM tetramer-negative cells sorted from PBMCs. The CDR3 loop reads CASLPGTARGSGELFF. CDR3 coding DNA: TGTGCCAGTCTGCCGGGGACAGCCCGGGGGTCCGGGGAGCTGTTTTTT. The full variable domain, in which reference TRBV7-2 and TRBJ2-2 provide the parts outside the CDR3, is GAGVSQSPSNKVTEKGKDVELRCDPISGHTALYWYRQSLGQGLEFLIYFQGNSAPDKSGLPSDRFSAERTGGSVSTLTIQRTQQEDSAVYLCASLPGTARGSGELFFGEGSRLTVL.